Following are 9 T cell receptor beta chains from one sample sequenced in a study of blood T cell repertoires in COVID-19. Profiled with immunoSEQ multiplex PCR; TCRdb holds only in-frame clones, not every one. The profile shows around 250,000 clones, around 89% of them singletons. Sequenced sample: PBMCs or T cells enriched from blood (not recorded which). The receptors were sampled from a woman aged 30 to 39 who had recovered from COVID-19.

The CDR3 DNA sequence: TGTGCCAGCAGCTTACGGAGGGGCGAAAACACCATATATTTT. Its translation is CASSLRRGENTIYF. The rearrangement uses TRBV7-2 and TRBJ1-3, with TRBD1 as a possible D gene (5 bases). Germline CDR1 SGHTA, CDR2 FQGNSA. The V gene lost 2 bases and the J gene lost 6 bases, with 11 bases spanning the gap. This CDR3 contains 14 residues.

A single count supports this clone. This rearrangement joins TRBV11-2 to TRBJ1-5; TRBD1 matches at 7 bases. CDR1 and CDR2 (germline): SGHAT, FQNNGV. The length of the CDR3 is 14 residues. V gave up 4 bases and J gave up 4 bases; unmatched junction bases: 4. CDR3 DNA: TGTGCCAGCAGCTGGGGACAGACTAATCAGCCCCAGCATTTT. As protein: CASSWGQTNQPQHF.

Here the CDR3 DNA reads TGTGCCAGCAGCGTAGAGCCTAGCCTACACTACGAGCAGTACTTC. It codes for CASSVEPSLHYEQYF. The gene calls are TRBV9 and TRBJ2-7; tentative D call: TRBD2 (5 bases). The CDR3 runs 15 residues. Germline values: CDR1 SGDLS, CDR2 YYNGEE. V was pared by 0 bases and J by 3 bases, with 13 bases between. The full variable domain, rest sourced from reference TRBV9 and TRBJ2-7, is DSGVTQTPKHLITATGQRVTLRCSPRSGDLSVYWYQQSLDQGLQFLIQYYNGEERAKGNILERFSAQQFPDLHSELNLSSLELGDSALYFCASSVEPSLHYEQYFGPGTRLTVT.

The chain uses TRBV14 and TRBJ1-1; 7 nucleotides line up with TRBD1. The germline V gene has CDR1 SGHDN and CDR2 FVKESK. V was clipped by 0 bases and J by 1 base; unmatched bases: 11. This CDR3 contains 18 residues. Written as DNA, the CDR3 is TGTGCCAGCAGCCAAGATAAGAGAGGGGGCGCACAGAACACTGAAGCTTTCTTT. Its protein is CASSQDKRGGAQNTEAFF.

The genes are TRBV19 and TRBJ2-1; D may be TRBD1 (6 bases). CDR1 and CDR2 (germline): LNHDA, SQIVND (reference sequence). V was cut by 4 bases and J by 5 bases, with 15 bases left in between. The CDR3 has 15 residues. CDR3 amino acids: CASSTTGPGHNEQFF. In DNA, the CDR3 is TGTGCCAGTAGTACTACAGGGCCGGGGCACAATGAGCAGTTCTTC. Using reference TRBV19 and TRBJ2-1 for the parts outside the CDR3, the full variable domain is DGGITQSPKYLFRKEGQNVTLSCEQNLNHDAMYWYRQDPGQGLRLIYYSQIVNDFQKGDIAEGYSVSREKKESFPLTVTSAQKNPTAFYLCASSTTGPGHNEQFFGPGTRLTVL.

This chain connects TRBV3-1 (or the pseudogene TRBV3-2) to TRBJ2-7, with 9 nucleotides matching TRBD2. This CDR3 spans 15 amino acids. From germline, CDR1 is LGHDT and CDR2 YNNKEL (reference sequence). V shed 1 base and J 3 bases; nucleotides not matched to a gene: 4. CDR3 in DNA: TGTGCCAGCAGCCAAGCGTCTAGCGGGGACTACGAGCAGTACTTC. This sequence encodes CASSQASSGDYEQYF.

V is TRBV7-6 and J is TRBJ1-1; no definite D call. The germline V gene encodes CDR1 SGHVS and CDR2 FNYEAQ. With 1 base removed from V and 0 bases from J, the gap between germline ends came to 15 bases. This CDR3 has 17 residues. CDR3 residues: CASSLVPRRALNTEAFF. CDR3 nucleotides: TGTGCCAGCAGCTTAGTTCCCAGGAGGGCGTTGAACACTGAAGCTTTCTTT.

This chain links TRBV27 with TRBJ1-1, with 7 bases matching TRBD1. Germline V gene data show CDR1 as MNHEY and CDR2 as SMNVEV (reference sequence). This CDR3 region has 12 residues. V was pared by 6 bases and J by 4 bases, with 2 bases of the junction left unmatched. CDR3 protein: CASRTGSTEAFF. CDR3 bases: TGTGCCAGCAGGACAGGGTCCACTGAAGCTTTCTTT.

J is TRBJ2-7 and V is TRBV5-1; D gene unclear. V dropped 2 bases and J dropped 2 bases, with 11 bases sitting between them. CDR1 is SGHRS and CDR2 is YFSETQ in the germline V gene. CDR3 length equals 14 residues. As DNA, the CDR3 is TGCGCCAGCAGCTTAGCGCGACCAACCTACGAGCAGTACTTC. Amino acid sequence: CASSLARPTYEQYF.